Below are 15 T cell receptor beta chains sequenced from a single sample in a study of shared clonotypes between healthy human individuals. Sequenced by immunoSEQ multiplex PCR; TCRdb stores in-frame clones only, minus some. The sample has approximately 1.9 million clones, about 93% seen once. CD45RO negativity and positive selection for CCR7 defined naive CD8 cells, a population that excluded terminally differentiated effector memory CD45RA+ cells. The material sequenced was naive CD8+ T cells from PBMCs. The origin of the receptors is a man aged 18 to 29 in good health. Some clones in this sample may be carry-over from other donors' samples.

This chain connects TRBV6-1 to TRBJ2-1; D possibly corresponds to TRBD2 (5 bases). The V end was cut by 2 bases, the J end by 4 bases, with 15 bases between. Germline loops: CDR1 MNHNS, CDR2 SASEGT. The CDR3 is 16 residues long. The CDR3 sequence: CASSEWSGTEYNEQFF. DNA for the CDR3: TGTGCCAGCAGTGAATGGAGCGGAACGGAGTACAATGAGCAGTTCTTC.

CDR3 nucleotides: TGTGCCAGCAGTAGACCTAGCGTTAACCAAGAGACCCAGTACTTC. It is translated as CASSRPSVNQETQYF. This chain uses TRBV2 with TRBJ2-5; D is possibly TRBD2 (6 bases). CDR1 and CDR2 (germline): SNHLY, FYNNEI. CDR3 size: 15 residues. The V end lost 5 bases, the J end lost 0 bases, and 13 bases lay between the germline ends.

The rearrangement links TRBV20-1 to TRBJ2-5; no reliable D call. The CDR3 spans 10 residues. V dropped 1 base and J dropped 7 bases, with 4 bases sitting between them. Germline CDR1 DFQATT, CDR2 SNEGSKA (reference sequence). As DNA, the CDR3 is TGCAGTGCTAGAGTGGGGACCCAGTACTTC. Protein: CSARVGTQYF.

Note on this clone: This same CDR3 is encoded by further DNA sequences in the sample. The V call is TRBV30, the J call TRBJ2-7, with a weak D call TRBD2 (5 bases). CDR3 length: 12 residues. Germline CDR1 and CDR2: GTSNPN and SVGIG (reference sequence). The V and J ends lost 5 bases and 1 base respectively, with 9 bases between them. This CDR3 reads CAWSPGSYEQYF. The CDR3 bases are TGTGCCTGGTCTCCGGGGTCCTACGAGCAGTACTTC.

The chain recombines TRBV10-3 with TRBJ2-1; TRBD2 aligns across 9 bases. Trimming at V came to 6 bases and at J to 6 bases, leaving 9 bases not matched to a gene. The CDR3 is 15 amino acids. Looked up from germline, CDR1 is ENHRY and CDR2 is SYGVKD. CDR3 in amino acids: CAIRVSGSWSNEQFF. As DNA, the CDR3 is TGTGCCATCAGGGTTAGCGGGAGCTGGAGCAATGAGCAGTTCTTC.

This clone has just one count. The chain links TRBV11-2 to TRBJ2-7; tentatively, D is TRBD2 (5 bases). The germline CDR1 and CDR2 sequences are SGHAT and FQNNGV. The CDR3 is 17 residues long. V was shortened by 3 bases and J by 4 bases, with 22 bases between the two germline ends. Here the CDR3 reads CASSFIAGPTLIYEQYF. DNA for the CDR3: TGTGCCAGCAGCTTCATCGCGGGCCCGACCCTCATATACGAGCAGTACTTC.

The chain is built from TRBV6-5 and TRBJ1-4; D gene unclear. The CDR3 extends over 15 amino acids. The V gene's germline CDR1 is MNHEY and CDR2 SVGAGI. V shed 0 bases and J shed 7 bases, with 12 bases lying between them. CDR3 in amino acids: CASSYSMGRSEKLFF. The CDR3 DNA reads TGTGCCAGCAGTTACTCGATGGGTAGAAGTGAAAAACTGTTTTTT.

The chain links TRBV7-9 to TRBJ1-2; D remains unclear. Per the germline V gene, CDR1 is SEHNR and CDR2 is FQNEAQ (reference sequence). The V end was cut by 6 bases, the J end by 4 bases, with 15 bases between. This CDR3 region has 14 residues. Here the CDR3 DNA reads TGTGCCAGCAGTTCAGAAGGTGGTGCCTATGGCTACACCTTC. It is translated as CASSSEGGAYGYTF.

The rearrangement links TRBV7-9 to TRBJ1-4; D is uncertain. This CDR3 comprises 15 residues. In germline, CDR1 is SEHNR, CDR2 FQNEAQ (reference sequence). Trimming shortened V by 5 bases and J by 3 bases, and 13 bases separated the two germline ends. CDR3 loop: CASSPRTEPNEKLFF. Written as DNA, the CDR3 is TGTGCCAGCAGCCCAAGGACGGAACCTAATGAAAAACTGTTTTTT.

Concerning this clone: The identical CDR3 is also encoded by other nucleotide sequences in the sample. The chain combines TRBV5-6 with TRBJ2-7, with a weak D call TRBD2 (5 bases). V was trimmed by 0 bases and J by 4 bases, leaving 8 bases between them. From germline, CDR1 is SGHDT and CDR2 YYEEEE. The CDR3 runs 13 residues. The CDR3 DNA sequence: TGTGCCAGCAGCTTGGGCGGGTTATACGAGCAGTACTTC. This translates into CASSLGGLYEQYF.

The chain carries TRBV9 and TRBJ1-4, with 7 positions matching TRBD1. Germline assignment: CDR1 SGDLS and CDR2 YYNGEE. This CDR3 has 14 amino acids. The junction had 4 bases not matched to a gene; V was cut back by 4 bases and J by 4 bases. CDR3 loop: CASSSDRINEKLFF. In DNA form, the CDR3 reads TGTGCCAGCAGCTCGGACAGGATTAATGAAAAACTGTTTTTT.

The genes are TRBV7-3 and TRBJ2-7, with 12 bases identical to TRBD2. The CDR3 is 16 residues long. In germline, CDR1 is SGHTA, CDR2 FQGTGA. Trimming at V came to 5 bases and at J to 5 bases, leaving 10 bases not matched to a gene. The CDR3 is CASSPRRLAGVNEQYF. The CDR3 DNA follows: TGTGCCAGCAGCCCCCGTCGACTAGCGGGAGTAAACGAGCAGTACTTC.

Details on this clone: The CDR3 carries no conserved terminal phenylalanine or tryptophan, so it likely arises from a read error. No DNA is shown, since the ends of the CDR3 on it are uncertain; the CDR3 is the one TCRdb lists. The V gene is TRBV14, the J gene TRBJ1-2. Germline loops: CDR1 SGHDN, CDR2 FVKESK. The CDR3 has 9 residues if both end residues are counted. The CDR3 spells CATLATGST.

Details on this clone: The identical CDR3 is also encoded by other nucleotide sequences in the sample. This rearrangement joins TRBV6-5 to TRBJ1-1; D not certain. Looked up from germline, CDR1 is MNHEY and CDR2 is SVGAGI. The CDR3 totals 14 residues. The V gene lost 2 bases and the J gene lost 1 base, with 8 bases spanning the gap. The DNA of the CDR3 is TGTGCCAGCAGTTACCTAGAAGGGAACACTGAAGCTTTCTTT. It encodes CASSYLEGNTEAFF.

This chain uses TRBV28 with TRBJ2-2; D perhaps matches TRBD2 (5 bases). The germline V and J ends were trimmed by 6 bases and 5 bases, with 13 bases remaining between them. The CDR3 totals 14 residues. CDR1 and CDR2 (germline): MDHEN, SYDVKM. CDR3 in DNA: TGTGCCAGCAGCACCGGACTGGGGACCGGGGAGCTGTTTTTT. Protein sequence: CASSTGLGTGELFF.